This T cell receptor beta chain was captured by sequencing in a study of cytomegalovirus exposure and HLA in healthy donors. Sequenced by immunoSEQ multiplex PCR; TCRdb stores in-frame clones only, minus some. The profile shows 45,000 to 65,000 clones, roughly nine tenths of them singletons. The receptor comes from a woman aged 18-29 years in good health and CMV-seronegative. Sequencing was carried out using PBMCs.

This CDR3 is CSVLAGLKETQYF. The CDR3 DNA reads TGCAGCGTCTTAGCGGGACTCAAAGAGACCCAGTACTTC. This sequence joins TRBV29-1 and TRBJ2-5; 8 nucleotides line up with TRBD2. V gave up 6 bases and J gave up 3 bases; unmatched junction bases: 6. Germline values: CDR1 SQVTM, CDR2 ANQGSEA. CDR3 length: 13 amino acids.